Presented here are 17 T cell receptor beta chains from one specimen sequenced in a study of cytomegalovirus exposure and HLA in healthy donors. PCR amplification relied on 60 Vbeta primers (plus 13 Jbeta primers). The repertoire was sequenced with immunoSEQ multiplex PCR; TCRdb's copy has only in-frame clones and lacks some. The sample lists roughly 160,000 clones, around 75% occurring once. The specimen sequenced was PBMCs. Receptors were obtained from a woman in her thirties or forties in good health and CMV-seropositive.

The rearrangement uses TRBV10-2 and TRBJ1-1; TRBD1 might be the D (5 bases). In germline, CDR1 is WSHSY, CDR2 SAAADI. The CDR3 totals 15 residues. V lost 7 bases to trimming and J lost 3 bases, with 18 bases between them. CDR3 DNA: TGCGCCAGCAACCGCTGGGGCAGGGTTGACACTGAAGCTTTCTTT. It specifies CASNRWGRVDTEAFF.

The V and J genes are TRBV20-1 and TRBJ2-1, with 7 bases matching TRBD2. CDR1 DFQATT and CDR2 SNEGSKA come from the germline V gene (reference sequence). There are 11 residues in the CDR3. Trimming cost V 0 bases and J 12 bases; bases outside gene matches: 2. CDR3 nucleotides: TGCAGTGCTAGAGATGGGAGGGGGCAGTTCTTC. Translation gives CSARDGRGQFF.

The V gene is TRBV5-1, the J gene TRBJ1-4; D possibly corresponds to TRBD1 (5 bases). The CDR3 is 15 amino acids. Germline V gene lookup returns CDR1 SGHRS and CDR2 YFSETQ. V lost 4 bases to trimming and J lost 7 bases, with 17 bases between them. Here the CDR3 DNA reads TGCGCCAGCAGCACCAGGACCGGGAGGGGTGAAAAACTGTTTTTT. Protein: CASSTRTGRGEKLFF. Complete variable domain (other parts from reference TRBV5-1 and TRBJ1-4): KAGVTQTPRYLIKTRGQQVTLSCSPISGHRSVSWYQQTPGQGLQFLFEYFSETQRNKGNFPGRFSGRQFSNSRSEMNVSTLELGDSALYLCASSTRTGRGEKLFFGSGTQLSVL.

CDR3 amino acids: CASSLYTGELFF. In DNA, the CDR3 is TGTGCCAGCAGCCTGTACACCGGGGAGCTGTTTTTT. The chain combines TRBV11-3 with TRBJ2-2; D not resolved. V was shortened by 5 bases and J by 3 bases, with 4 bases between the two germline ends. This CDR3 comprises 12 residues. Germline CDR1 SGHNT, CDR2 YENEEA.

This clone was detected only once. The chain recombines TRBV9 with TRBJ2-1; perhaps TRBD2 as D (6 bases). The CDR3 is made up of 15 amino acids. Trimming removed 0 bases at V and 4 bases at J, with 11 bases between. Germline CDR1 SGDLS, CDR2 YYNGEE. CDR3: CASSVVAGSYNEQFF. CDR3 coding DNA: TGTGCCAGCAGCGTAGTTGCGGGATCGTACAATGAGCAGTTCTTC.

This chain joins TRBV9 and TRBJ2-2; D gene unclear. CDR3 size: 13 residues. Trimming took 0 bases from V and 8 from J, leaving 8 bases between them. The germline V gene encodes CDR1 SGDLS and CDR2 YYNGEE. The CDR3 is CASSVVQSGELFF. The CDR3 nucleotides read TGTGCCAGCAGCGTAGTCCAGTCTGGGGAGCTGTTTTTT.

The rearrangement uses TRBV5-1 and TRBJ1-4; the D is unclear. Germline CDR1 and CDR2: SGHRS and YFSETQ. The V end lost 1 base, the J end lost 5 bases, and 12 bases lay between the germline ends. The CDR3 spans 15 residues. CDR3 region: CASSLWFTENEKLFF. The DNA for the CDR3 is TGCGCCAGCAGCTTGTGGTTTACAGAGAATGAAAAACTGTTTTTT.

This clone has more than one count but fewer than ten. The chain recombines TRBV9 with TRBJ1-2, with D possibly being TRBD1 (5 bases). The V gene lost 0 bases and the J gene lost 4 bases, with 10 bases spanning the gap. The CDR3 has 14 amino acids. The V gene's germline CDR1 is SGDLS and CDR2 YYNGEE. In nucleotides, the CDR3 is TGTGCCAGCAGCGTAGGAATAGGGGCCTATGGCTACACCTTC. This gives the protein CASSVGIGAYGYTF. Full variable domain (remainder filled in from reference TRBV9 and TRBJ1-2): DSGVTQTPKHLITATGQRVTLRCSPRSGDLSVYWYQQSLDQGLQFLIQYYNGEERAKGNILERFSAQQFPDLHSELNLSSLELGDSALYFCASSVGIGAYGYTFGSGTRLTVV.

This chain connects TRBV25-1 to TRBJ2-2; maybe TRBD1 (6 bases). In germline, CDR1 is MGHDK, CDR2 SYGVNS. CDR3 size: 14 residues. Trimming shortened V by 2 bases and J by 5 bases, and 9 bases separated the two germline ends. In nucleotides, the CDR3 is TGTGCCAGCAGTGAACAGGGGAATACCGGGGAGCTGTTTTTT. This codes for CASSEQGNTGELFF.

The V call is TRBV19, the J call TRBJ1-3; D gene ambiguous. The CDR3 is made up of 15 amino acids. V lost 5 bases and J 0 bases, leaving 11 bases between the germline ends. CDR1 and CDR2 (germline): LNHDA, SQIVND (reference sequence). The CDR3 nucleotides are TGTGCCAGTAGTGCTCAATTTAGCTCTGGAAACACCATATATTTT. Its translation is CASSAQFSSGNTIYF.

The chain couples TRBV6-6 to TRBJ2-7; D remains ambiguous. Trimming took off 5 bases at V and 1 base at J, with 15 bases between the two ends. The CDR3 consists of 15 residues. CDR1 and CDR2 (germline): MNHNY, SVGAGI (reference sequence). The CDR3 spells CASSPLSQRSYEQYF. The CDR3 region has the DNA TGTGCCAGCAGTCCCCTCTCACAGAGATCCTACGAGCAGTACTTC.

The CDR3 sequence: CAIRAGTGGEKLFF. In nucleotides, the CDR3 is TGTGCCATCAGGGCCGGGACAGGAGGTGAAAAACTGTTTTTT. The chain uses TRBV10-3 and TRBJ1-4; 8 positions match TRBD1. This CDR3 has 14 residues. The germline V gene encodes CDR1 ENHRY and CDR2 SYGVKD. V was pared by 6 bases and J by 7 bases, with 7 bases of the junction left unmatched.

V gene TRBV7-9 combines with J gene TRBJ2-7, with 7 positions matching TRBD2. J lost 7 bases, V lost 3 bases, and 6 bases had no gene match. Looked up from germline, CDR1 is SEHNR and CDR2 is FQNEAQ (reference sequence). The CDR3 runs 13 residues. CDR3 loop: CASSFGTTGEQYF. The CDR3 bases are TGTGCCAGCAGCTTCGGGACTACGGGGGAGCAGTACTTC.

The chain has TRBV25-1 and TRBJ1-1; 11 nucleotides line up with TRBD1. Germline V gene lookup returns CDR1 MGHDK and CDR2 SYGVNS. The CDR3 sequence is 14 residues long. J was trimmed by 6 bases and V by 9 bases; bases with no gene match: 9. CDR3: CASIAPGQGAEAFF. The CDR3, as DNA: TGTGCCAGTATCGCCCCGGGACAGGGGGCTGAAGCTTTCTTT.

This sequence joins TRBV5-1 and TRBJ2-6, with D tentatively TRBD1 (5 bases). V lost 0 bases to trimming and J lost 2 bases, with 9 bases between them. Germline CDR1 reads SGHRS; CDR2 reads YFSETQ. The CDR3 spans 16 residues. The CDR3 loop reads CASSLVTGAGANVLTF. CDR3 DNA: TGCGCCAGCAGCTTGGTAACAGGAGCTGGGGCCAACGTCCTGACTTTC. Supplemented by reference TRBV5-1 and TRBJ2-6, the full variable domain reads KAGVTQTPRYLIKTRGQQVTLSCSPISGHRSVSWYQQTPGQGLQFLFEYFSETQRNKGNFPGRFSGRQFSNSRSEMNVSTLELGDSALYLCASSLVTGAGANVLTFGAGSRLTVL.

The V and J genes are TRBV7-9 and TRBJ2-3, with 11 bases matching TRBD2. The CDR3 spans 17 residues. The V and J ends lost 0 bases and 4 bases, in that order; junction bases with no gene match: 6. CDR1 and CDR2 (germline): SEHNR, FQNEAQ (reference sequence). For the CDR3, the DNA is TGTGCCAGCAGCTTAGCCCGACTAGCGGGAAATGCAGATACGCAGTATTTT. It is translated as CASSLARLAGNADTQYF.

This chain uses TRBV5-4 with TRBJ1-4, with 7 bases that match TRBD1. The CDR3 totals 15 residues. Germline V CDR1 and CDR2: SGHNT, YYREEE (reference sequence). Trimming removed 7 bases from V and 5 bases from J; junction bases left unmatched: 11. The CDR3 coding sequence is TGTGCCAGCGGAACCACGGGACAGAGGAATGAAAAACTGTTTTTT. Its protein is CASGTTGQRNEKLFF.